This TCR beta chain was observed in a study of beta chain features in type 1 diabetes. This clone was found a few times. The isolated RNA, all of it, was reverse transcribed, so expressed TCRB transcripts were what got sequenced. Only in-frame clones appear in the TCRdb table, and some are missing; sequencing was by immunoSEQ multiplex PCR. The sample consists of hundreds of thousands of clones, roughly 13% of them appearing once. Germline V lookup: CDR1 MGHDK, CDR2 SYGVNS. This CDR3 comprises 12 residues. Trimming cost V 10 bases and J 1 base, with 8 bases left between them. This clonotype originated in a man in his thirties or forties in good health. Sequencing used naive CD4+ T cells from blood. The chain combines TRBV25-1 with TRBJ2-1; TRBD1 might be the D (5 bases). CDR3 region: CATRGSYNEQFF. CDR3 nucleotide sequence: TGTGCCACTAGGGGTTCCTACAATGAGCAGTTCTTC.